This T cell receptor (beta chain) is drawn from a study of radiation and T cells in renal cell carcinoma. Study information: Nephrectomy followed 15 Gy stereotactic body radiation by 4 weeks. Study-wide results and limits: Pretreatment tumor biopsies were lacking, so baseline clonotypes are unknown.

Method: immunoSEQ multiplex PCR; TCRdb's copy keeps in-frame clones and lacks some. The sample lists 130,000 or so clones; roughly 80% were seen once. This clone has only a few counts. Its antigen is currently unknown. CDR1 and CDR2 (germline): SQVTM, ANQGSEA. The CDR3 is 15 residues long. Trimming cost V 5 bases and J 5 bases; bases outside gene matches: 7. Time point indicated: baseline pretreatment blood. Treatment indicated: 15 Gy SBRT to primary tumor, nephrectomy 4 weeks later. After SBRT, blood was collected at 2 and 4 weeks, plus baseline. The patient's renal cell carcinoma had clear cell pathology.

The starting material was blood, obtained from a patient whose treatment included radiotherapy and nephrectomy. This TCR came from a woman in her forties or fifties with renal cell carcinoma. V gene TRBV29-1 combines with J gene TRBJ2-2, with 11 bases identical to TRBD2. The CDR3 region is CSVKMASGGTGELFF. DNA for the CDR3: TGCAGCGTTAAGATGGCTAGCGGGGGGACCGGGGAGCTGTTTTTT.